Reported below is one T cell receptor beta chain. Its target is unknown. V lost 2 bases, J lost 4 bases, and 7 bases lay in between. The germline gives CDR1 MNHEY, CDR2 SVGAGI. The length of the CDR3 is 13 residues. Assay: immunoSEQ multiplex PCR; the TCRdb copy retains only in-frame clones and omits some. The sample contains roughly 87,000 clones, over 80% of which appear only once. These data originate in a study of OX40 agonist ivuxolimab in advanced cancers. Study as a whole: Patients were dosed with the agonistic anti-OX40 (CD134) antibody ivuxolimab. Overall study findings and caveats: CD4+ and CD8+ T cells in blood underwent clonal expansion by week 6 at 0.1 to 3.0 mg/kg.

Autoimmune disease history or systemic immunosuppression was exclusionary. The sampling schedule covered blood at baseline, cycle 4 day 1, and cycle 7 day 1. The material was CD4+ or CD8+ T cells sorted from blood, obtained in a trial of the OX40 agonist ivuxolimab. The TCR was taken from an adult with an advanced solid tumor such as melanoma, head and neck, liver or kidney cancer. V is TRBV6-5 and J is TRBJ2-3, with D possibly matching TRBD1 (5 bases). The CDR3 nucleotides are TGTGCCAGCAGTTACCAGGGTCCAGATACGCAGTATTTT. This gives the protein CASSYQGPDTQYF.